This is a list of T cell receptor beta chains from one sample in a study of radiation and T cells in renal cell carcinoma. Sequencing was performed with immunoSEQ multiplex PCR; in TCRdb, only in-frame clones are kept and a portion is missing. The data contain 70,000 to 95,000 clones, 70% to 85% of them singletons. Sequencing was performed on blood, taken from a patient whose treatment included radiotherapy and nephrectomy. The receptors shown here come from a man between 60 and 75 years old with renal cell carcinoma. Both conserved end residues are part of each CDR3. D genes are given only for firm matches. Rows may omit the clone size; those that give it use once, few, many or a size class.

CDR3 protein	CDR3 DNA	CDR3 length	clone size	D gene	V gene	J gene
CASSKESLLAEYNEQFF	TGTGCCAGCAGCAAAGAGAGCTTACTAGCGGAGTACAATGAGCAGTTCTTC	17	-	-	TRBV21-1	TRBJ2-1
CASSIGGDINEKLFF	TGTGCCAGTAGTATAGGGGGAGATATTAATGAAAAACTGTTTTTT	15	-	-	TRBV19	TRBJ1-4
CASTYTSAETQYF	TGTGCCAGCACCTACACTTCGGCGGAGACCCAGTACTTC	13	-	-	TRBV7-2	TRBJ2-5
CATSRDWRGVNEAFF	TGTGCCACCAGCAGAGATTGGCGAGGGGTAAATGAAGCTTTCTTT	15	-	-	TRBV15	TRBJ1-1
CASSEAQGQETQYF	TGTGCCAGCAGTGAAGCCCAGGGGCAAGAGACCCAGTACTTC	14	-	-	TRBV2	TRBJ2-5
CASSFRTASNYGYTF	TGTGCCAGCAGTTTCAGGACAGCGTCAAACTATGGCTACACCTTC	15	-	-	TRBV6-5	TRBJ1-2
CAREGAAEAFF	TGTGCCCGCGAGGGGGCCGCTGAAGCTTTCTTT	11	-	TRBD1	TRBV2	TRBJ1-1
CASSDSRGGNYGYTF	TGTGCCAGCAGTGACTCAAGAGGTGGTAACTATGGCTACACCTTC	15	once	-	TRBV6-4	TRBJ1-2
CASSGGLIPYEQYF	TGTGCCAGCAGCGGGGGACTGATCCCCTACGAGCAGTACTTC	14	few	-	TRBV7-2	TRBJ2-7
CASRVGGGWHNEQFF	TGTGCCAGCAGGGTCGGAGGGGGGTGGCACAATGAGCAGTTCTTC	15	-	-	TRBV2	TRBJ2-1
CASSAGFEASYEQYF	TGTGCCAGCAGTGCCGGCTTTGAAGCATCCTACGAGCAGTACTTC	15	-	-	TRBV6-6	TRBJ2-7
CASSLYIAIVVDRGTDTQYF	TGTGCCAGCAGTTTATACATAGCAATAGTTGTGGACAGGGGCACAGATACGCAGTATTTT	20	-	TRBD1	TRBV27	TRBJ2-3
CASSSGLAVHEQFF	TGTGCCAGCAGTTCCGGACTAGCGGTTCATGAGCAGTTCTTC	14	-	TRBD2	TRBV27	TRBJ2-1
CASSISKSSYEQYF	TGTGCCAGTAGTATTAGTAAGAGCTCCTACGAGCAGTACTTC	14	few	-	TRBV19	TRBJ2-7
CASRGQPGLGNQPQHF	TGTGCCAGCAGAGGACAGCCCGGGTTGGGCAATCAGCCCCAGCATTTT	16	-	-	TRBV28	TRBJ1-5
CASSVDSNQPQHF	TGCGCCAGCAGTGTCGACAGCAATCAGCCCCAGCATTTT	13	-	-	TRBV10-2	TRBJ1-5
CAISASSYEQYF	TGTGCCATCAGTGCCAGCTCCTACGAGCAGTACTTC	12	-	-	TRBV10-3	TRBJ2-7
CASSSNYGYTF	TGTGCCAGCAGTTCAAACTATGGCTACACCTTC	11	-	-	TRBV28	TRBJ1-2
CASSEYGSGREQYF	TGCGCCAGCAGTGAATATGGGAGCGGGCGCGAGCAGTACTTC	14	-	-	TRBV10-2	TRBJ2-7
CASRGSGANVLTF	TGTGCCAGCAGGGGCTCTGGGGCCAACGTCCTGACTTTC	13	-	-	TRBV5-4	TRBJ2-6
CASSQAGQGRYEQYF	TGCGCCAGCAGCCAAGCGGGACAGGGGCGTTACGAGCAGTACTTC	15	-	TRBD1	TRBV4-1	TRBJ2-7
CASSYSRPDRGDEQYF	TGTGCCAGCAGTTACTCGAGGCCGGACAGGGGAGACGAGCAGTACTTC	16	-	TRBD1	TRBV6-5	TRBJ2-7
CASGWGGGTDTQYF	TGTGCCAGCGGGTGGGGGGGAGGCACAGATACGCAGTATTTT	14	-	TRBD2	TRBV6-6	TRBJ2-3
CASSFQGPQESNTGELFF	TGTGCCAGCAGCTTCCAGGGGCCCCAGGAGTCGAACACCGGGGAGCTGTTTTTT	18	-	-	TRBV7-9	TRBJ2-2
CASSETPPNYGYTF	TGTGCCAGCAGTGAGACCCCCCCCAACTATGGCTACACCTTC	14	once	-	TRBV6-1	TRBJ1-2
CASSVSGREGGGYTF	TGTGCCAGCAGCGTATCCGGCAGGGAAGGGGGAGGCTACACCTTC	15	-	-	TRBV9	TRBJ1-2